This TCR beta chain was identified in a study of PD-1 blockade in classical Hodgkin lymphoma. Following autologous stem cell transplantation, relapse occurred in every patient, and exposure to brentuximab vedotin varied. The count of this clone is one. This table comes from immunoSEQ multiplex PCR, and its TCRdb copy is limited to in-frame clones, with some not included. Of 90,000 to 100,000 clones in the sample, 81% were seen once. With 9 bases clipped from V and 5 bases from J, the junction kept 12 bases outside the gene matches. Germline V gene data show CDR1 as WNHNN and CDR2 as SYGVQD (reference sequence). CDR3 length: 15 amino acids.

V and J are TRBV10-1 and TRBJ1-2; 10 bases align to TRBD1. Sequenced here: peripheral blood mononuclear cells (PBMCs), sampled before the second cycle of nivolumab. The receptor was derived from a human donor with classical Hodgkin lymphoma. This chain's CDR3 is CARWDRGGSRYGYTF. The CDR3 coding sequence is TGCGCCAGATGGGACAGGGGAGGTTCGAGGTATGGCTACACCTTC.